The clone carrying this T cell receptor (beta chain) was seen many times. Its antigen remains unidentified. The sample is drawn from a study of identical twins. A template switching step contributed a universal primer site, while unique molecular identifiers were present in the cDNA. TCRdb called the 5' RACE reads again in MiXCR, with one record for every CDR3 protein. The repertoire consists of around 160,000 distinct CDR3 sequences, with 3% to 4% occurring once and the leading ten covering 8.1%. V was clipped by 5 bases and J by 7 bases; unmatched bases: 11. Germline CDR1 reads SEHNR; CDR2 reads FQNEAQ (reference sequence). The CDR3 extends over 15 amino acids. Findings of the study overall: Cord blood's abundant beta clonotypes had fewer insertions, unlike memory repertoires. Zero-insertion analyses might be partly confounded by invariant T cells like MAIT and iNKT.

This TCR was recovered from a man aged 18 to 35 in good health. The V gene is TRBV7-9, the J gene TRBJ2-1, with TRBD2 matching over 7 bases. Sample: memory T cells sorted from blood. CDR3 coding DNA: TGTGCCAGCAGCACCGGGGCTAGCGGATGGAATGAGCAGTTCTTC. As protein: CASSTGASGWNEQFF.